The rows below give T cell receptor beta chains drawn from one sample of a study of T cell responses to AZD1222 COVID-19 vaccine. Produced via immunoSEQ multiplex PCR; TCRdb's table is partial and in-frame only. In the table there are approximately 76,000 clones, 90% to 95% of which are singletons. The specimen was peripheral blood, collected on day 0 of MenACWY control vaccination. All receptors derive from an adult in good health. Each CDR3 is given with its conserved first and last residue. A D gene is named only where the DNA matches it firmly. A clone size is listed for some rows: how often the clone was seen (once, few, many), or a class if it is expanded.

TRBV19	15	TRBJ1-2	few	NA	TGTGCCAGTAGTATCGGGGAAACAGTATCGGGAGGCTACACCTTC	CASSIGETVSGGYTF
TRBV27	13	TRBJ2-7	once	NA	TGTGCCAGCAGTTTCGCCGAGTCCTACGAGCAGTACTTC	CASSFAESYEQYF
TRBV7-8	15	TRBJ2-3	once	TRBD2	TGTGCCAGCAGCCGAGCGGGAGTCGGTACAGATACGCAGTATTTT	CASSRAGVGTDTQYF
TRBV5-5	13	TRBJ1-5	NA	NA	TGTGCCAGCAGCTTGAGGCTGGGTCAGCCCCAGCATTTT	CASSLRLGQPQHF
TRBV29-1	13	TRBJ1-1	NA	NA	TGCAGCGTTGACTCAGGCTTGAACACTGAAGCTTTCTTT	CSVDSGLNTEAFF
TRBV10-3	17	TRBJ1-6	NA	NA	TGTGCCATCAGCACGACAGAAAAGAGCTCCTATAATTCACCCCTCCACTTT	CAISTTEKSSYNSPLHF
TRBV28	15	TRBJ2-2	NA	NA	TGTGCCAGCAGTTTGCAGGGAGGTCGCCCCGGGGAGCTGTTTTTT	CASSLQGGRPGELFF
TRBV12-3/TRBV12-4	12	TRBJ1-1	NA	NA	TGTGCCAGCAGTAGGGGGAACACTGAAGCTTTCTTT	CASSRGNTEAFF
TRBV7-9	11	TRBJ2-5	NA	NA	TGTGCCAGCTCGAGGGAAGGGACCCAGTACTTC	CASSREGTQYF
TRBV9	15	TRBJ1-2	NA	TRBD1	TGTGCCAGCAGCCCAAGACAGGGGGCGAGGGATGGCTACACCTTC	CASSPRQGARDGYTF
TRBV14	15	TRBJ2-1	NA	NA	TGTGCCAGCAGCCCCGGGGGCAGCGGGTACAATGAGCAGTTCTTC	CASSPGGSGYNEQFF
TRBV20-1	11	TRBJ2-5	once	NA	TGCAGTGCCCCCCTCAGAGAGACCCAGTACTTC	CSAPLRETQYF